This TCR beta chain originates from a study of human T cells and chemical hapten exposure. Study context: 2% DPC applied to an approximately 2 cm by approximately 2 cm arm area sensitized donors. The study lasted roughly 26 weeks, and patients were dosed weekly with diphenylcyclopropenone on the scalp throughout.

The study's library attached unique molecular identifiers to single cDNA molecules. TCRdb reanalysed the RACE reads using MiXCR and keeps one entry per CDR3 protein. The data contain about 120,000 distinct CDR3 sequences, approximately 11% of them singletons. Time point given: patch test 3, about 24 weeks after DPC sensitization. Indicated treatment: therapeutic diphenylcyclopropenone sensitization with weekly scalp DPC. Details on this clonotype: Antigen unknown.

Study-wide points: Unchanged with DPC sensitization were TCRs above 1 in 1000 frequency.

This CDR3 has 15 amino acids. Trimming removed 7 bases at V and 0 bases at J, with 13 bases between. Per germline, CDR1 SNHLY and CDR2 FYNNEI. The rearrangement joins TRBV2 to TRBJ1-5; a possible D gene is TRBD1 (6 bases). The TCR comes from a woman aged 50 to 60 with alopecia areata. Some clones in this sample may be carry-over from other donors' samples. The sample here was whole blood, taken in connection with sensitization to the hapten diphenylcyclopropenone (DPC). Written as DNA, the CDR3 is TGTGCCAGCAAAATGACAGGACATAGCAATCAGCCCCAGCATTTT. Its protein product is CASKMTGHSNQPQHF.